The text below deals with one TCR beta chain. The germline V and J ends were trimmed by 0 bases and 10 bases, with 13 bases remaining between them. Germline CDR1 LNHNV, CDR2 YYDKDF (reference sequence). CDR3 length: 14 amino acids. The sample is drawn from a study of blood T cell repertoires in COVID-19. For the study at large: In each case, the material was cDNA or gDNA derived from T cells, B-cell-depleted T cells, or PBMCs.

As processed by the authors: Estimation of nucleated cell counts relied on the amplification of reference gene primers. Profiled with immunoSEQ multiplex PCR; TCRdb holds only in-frame clones, not every one. D and trimming were read from the DNA, whereas the V and J calls and clone size are those reported in that table. This sample carries about 62,000 clones, approximately 73% of them seen once, and the ten largest clones take around 6%. The chain employs TRBV15 and TRBJ2-1; D possibly corresponds to TRBD2 (6 bases). The receptor was derived from a woman between 50 and 59 years old with active or convalescent COVID-19. Sequencing input: peripheral blood. The CDR3 region has the DNA TGTGCCACCAGCAGAGACCCCTCTAGCGACGAGCAGTTCTTC. The encoded protein is CATSRDPSSDEQFF. Full variable domain (rest looked up from reference TRBV15 and TRBJ2-1): DAMVIQNPRYQVTQFGKPVTLSCSQTLNHNVMYWYQQKSSQAPKLLFHYYDKDFNNEADTPDNFQSRRPNTSFCFLDIRSPGLGDTAMYLCATSRDPSSDEQFFGPGTRLTVL.